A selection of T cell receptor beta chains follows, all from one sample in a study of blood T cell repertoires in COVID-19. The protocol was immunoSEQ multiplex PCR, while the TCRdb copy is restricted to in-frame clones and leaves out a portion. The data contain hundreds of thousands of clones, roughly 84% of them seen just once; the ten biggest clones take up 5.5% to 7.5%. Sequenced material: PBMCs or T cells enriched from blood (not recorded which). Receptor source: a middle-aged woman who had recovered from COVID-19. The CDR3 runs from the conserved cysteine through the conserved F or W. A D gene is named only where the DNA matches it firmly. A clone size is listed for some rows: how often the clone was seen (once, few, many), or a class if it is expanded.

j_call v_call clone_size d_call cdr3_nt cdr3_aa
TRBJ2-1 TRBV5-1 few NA TGCGCCAGCAGCTTGGGGGGCGGGACGACTAAAGGGCAGTTCTTC CASSLGGGTTKGQFF
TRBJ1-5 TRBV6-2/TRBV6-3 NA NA TGTGCCAGCAGTCGCCTTAGTCCCTCCAATAATCAGCCCCAGCATTTT CASSRLSPSNNQPQHF
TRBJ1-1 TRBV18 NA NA TGTGCCAGCTCCCCAGACCCGGGACTAGAAGCTTTCTTT CASSPDPGLEAFF
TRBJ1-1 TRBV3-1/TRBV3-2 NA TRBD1 TGTGCCAGCAGCCAAGGTCACCCCGGACAGGGTGGGACTGAAGCTTTCTTT CASSQGHPGQGGTEAFF
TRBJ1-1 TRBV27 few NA TGTGCCAGCAGTTTCAGGGGTAAGAACACTGAAGCTTTCTTT CASSFRGKNTEAFF
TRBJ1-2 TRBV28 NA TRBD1 TGTGCCAGCAGCCTTGACAGGGGAACCTATGGCTACACCTTC CASSLDRGTYGYTF
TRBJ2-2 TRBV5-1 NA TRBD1 TGCGCCAGCGCACTGCCGGGACAGGGAGGAGCAGGGGAGCTGTTTTTT CASALPGQGGAGELFF
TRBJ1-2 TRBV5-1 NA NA TGCGCCAGCAGCTTTGGCCAGGGCCTAAACTATGGCTACACCTTC CASSFGQGLNYGYTF
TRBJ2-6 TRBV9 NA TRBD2 TGTGCCAGCAGCGTAGGACTAGCGGTTCTCTCTGGGGCCAACGTCCTGACTTTC CASSVGLAVLSGANVLTF
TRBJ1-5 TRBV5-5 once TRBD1 TGTGCCAGCACCGCTGGACAGGCTGGCAATCAGCCCCAGCATTTT CASTAGQAGNQPQHF
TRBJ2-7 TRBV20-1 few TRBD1 TGCAGTGCCCGGGACAGCTACGAGCAGTACTTC CSARDSYEQYF
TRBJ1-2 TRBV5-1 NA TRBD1 TGCGCCAGCAGGTTACAGGGGAACTATGGCTACACCTTC CASRLQGNYGYTF
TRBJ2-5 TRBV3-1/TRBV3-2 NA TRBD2 TGTGCCAGCAGCCTAAGACTAGCGGGGTCACAAGAGACCCAGTACTTC CASSLRLAGSQETQYF
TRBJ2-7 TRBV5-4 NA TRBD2 TGTGCCAGCAGCTCCGTGAGTGAAATACTAGCGGGGGGTTACGAGCAGTACTTC CASSSVSEILAGGYEQYF
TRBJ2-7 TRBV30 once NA TGTGCCTGGAGTGTACGGGGGAACGAGCAGTACTTC CAWSVRGNEQYF
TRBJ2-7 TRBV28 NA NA TGTGCCAGTTCGATAGGACTATCGGGCTACGAGCAGTACTTC CASSIGLSGYEQYF